This T cell receptor beta chain originates from a study of shared clonotypes between healthy human individuals. This CDR3 has 15 amino acids. Germline V gene sequence: CDR1 KGHSH, CDR2 LQKENI. Trimming cost V 0 bases and J 10 bases; bases outside gene matches: 9. Whole-study findings and limits: Rarefaction revealed incomplete sorted-subset sequencing despite large depth.

For each subset, genomic DNA was distributed in equal portions over several immunoSEQ plates. Profiling relied on immunoSEQ multiplex PCR, and the TCRdb table lists in-frame clones only, not all of them. The data contain some 2,000,000 clones, approximately 96% of them seen just once; the ten biggest clones take up 0.1% to 0.15%. Partitioning of CD4+ cells yielded a CD45RA+ naive subset and a CD45RA-negative memory subset. As to this clone: What it recognizes is unknown.

The source material was naive CD4+ T cells sorted from blood. Subset reported: CD45RA+ positively selected. This TCR was recovered from a man younger than 35 in good health. V usage is TRBV18 and J usage is TRBJ2-5; the match to TRBD2 covers 9 bases. CDR3 nucleotides: TGTGCCAGCTCACCACCAGCTAGCGGGGAGCTGAGCCAGTACTTC. This sequence encodes CASSPPASGELSQYF.